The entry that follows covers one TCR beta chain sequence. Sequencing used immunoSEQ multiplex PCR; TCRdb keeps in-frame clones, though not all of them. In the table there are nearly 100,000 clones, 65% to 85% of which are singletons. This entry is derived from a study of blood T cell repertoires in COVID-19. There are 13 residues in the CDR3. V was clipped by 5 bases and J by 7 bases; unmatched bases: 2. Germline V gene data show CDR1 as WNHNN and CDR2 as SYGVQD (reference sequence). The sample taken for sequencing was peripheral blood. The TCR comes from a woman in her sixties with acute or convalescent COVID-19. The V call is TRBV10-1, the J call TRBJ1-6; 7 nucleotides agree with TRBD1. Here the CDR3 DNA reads TGCGCCAGCAGTCCGGGACAGAATTCACCCCTCCACTTT. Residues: CASSPGQNSPLHF.